A selection of T cell receptor beta chains follows, all from one sample in a study of OX40 agonist ivuxolimab in advanced cancers. Clones were read by immunoSEQ multiplex PCR, and TCRdb kept only the in-frame ones, dropping some. The profile covers about 24,000 clones, with around 78% appearing a single time and under 20% taken by the ten largest. Specimen: CD4+ or CD8+ T cells sorted from blood, collected in a trial of the OX40 agonist ivuxolimab. The receptors were gathered from an adult with an advanced solid tumor such as melanoma, head and neck, liver or kidney cancer. The CDR3 runs from the conserved cysteine through the conserved F or W. D genes are given only for firm matches. For some rows the clone size is stated as once, few or many, or as a class when expanded; others skip it.

j_call,d_call,v_call,clone_size,cdr3_nt,cdr3_aa
TRBJ2-7,NA,TRBV5-4,NA,TGTGCCAGCAGCTTCGATCTAACAGGCTTCGAGCAGTACTTC,CASSFDLTGFEQYF
TRBJ2-7,TRBD2,TRBV19,NA,TGTGCCAGTAGCCGGACTAGCGGGGGTAACGAGCAGTACTTC,CASSRTSGGNEQYF
TRBJ2-3,NA,TRBV19,NA,TGTGCCAGTAGTCCCAGTGCCGCAAGCACAGATACGCAGTATTTT,CASSPSAASTDTQYF
TRBJ1-2,TRBD1,TRBV9,NA,TGTGCCAGCAGCGCCAGGGGGCGCGACTATGGCTACACCTTC,CASSARGRDYGYTF
TRBJ2-4,NA,TRBV6-1,NA,TGTGCCAGCAGTGAAAGGAGGGGAGCCAAAAACATTCAGTACTTC,CASSERRGAKNIQYF
TRBJ2-1,TRBD2,TRBV27,NA,TGTGCCAGCGGGCCTTTAACTAGCGGGGGGAACAATGAGCAGTTCTTC,CASGPLTSGGNNEQFF
TRBJ1-1,NA,TRBV2,NA,TGTGCCAGCAGGGCCCCGGTTAAGGCGGGGATCACTGAAGCTTTCTTT,CASRAPVKAGITEAFF
TRBJ2-7,TRBD2,TRBV7-9,NA,TGTGCCAGCAGCTTAGAGCGGGACGTTGACTACGAGCAGTACTTC,CASSLERDVDYEQYF
TRBJ2-3,TRBD2,TRBV6-5,NA,TGTGCCAGCAGTTCCAATAGCGGGGGCCGCACAGATACGCAGTATTTT,CASSSNSGGRTDTQYF
TRBJ2-7,TRBD1,TRBV7-3,NA,TGTGCCAGCAGCCCGGGACAGGGGCCATTCTACGAGCAGTACTTC,CASSPGQGPFYEQYF
TRBJ2-5,TRBD1,TRBV4-1,once,TGCGCCAGCAGCCACCAGGGGGTCTGGGAGACCCAGTACTTC,CASSHQGVWETQYF
TRBJ1-6,NA,TRBV11-2,once,TGTGCCAGCAGCCTTACACAGGGTCTAGCTTCACCCCTCCACTTT,CASSLTQGLASPLHF
TRBJ1-1,NA,TRBV11-3,NA,TGTGCCAGCAGCTTAGACCTGGGGGCTTTCTTT,CASSLDLGAFF
TRBJ1-5,NA,TRBV4-1,NA,TGCGCCAGCAGCCAAGAGCAGTACTATAGCAATCAGCCCCAGCATTTT,CASSQEQYYSNQPQHF
TRBJ2-5,NA,TRBV29-1,once,TGCAGCGGCTTAGACCGGGGCTGGGCCGGAGAGACCCAGTACTTC,CSGLDRGWAGETQYF
TRBJ1-4,NA,TRBV7-9,once,TGTGCCAGCAGCCCTTTTGTCGGGGGGCGAGAAAAACTGTTTTTT,CASSPFVGGREKLFF
TRBJ2-1,TRBD2,TRBV28,NA,TGTGCCAGCAGTACACTCCAGACTACTAGCGCCCTCTACTCCAATGAGCAGTTCTTC,CASSTLQTTSALYSNEQFF
TRBJ2-1,TRBD2,TRBV18,NA,TGTGCCAGCTCACCACCGGGAGCGGGGGGAGGATATGAGCAGTTCTTC,CASSPPGAGGGYEQFF
TRBJ2-7,TRBD2,TRBV28,medium-sized,TGTGCCAGCAGTTTAACTAGCGGGGACCGGCAGTACTTC,CASSLTSGDRQYF
TRBJ1-1,NA,TRBV7-3,NA,TGTGCCAGCAGCCCCGCGGCAAGCAATGAAGCTTTCTTT,CASSPAASNEAFF
TRBJ2-3,NA,TRBV7-8,few,TGTGCCAGCAGCTTAGTCTATGACGGATACACAGATACGCAGTATTTT,CASSLVYDGYTDTQYF
TRBJ2-5,NA,TRBV6-5,NA,TGTGCCAGCAGTTACGGGGGCGGGGGATTACAAGAGACCCAGTACTTC,CASSYGGGGLQETQYF
TRBJ1-4,NA,TRBV27,NA,TGTGCCAGCAGGGGCCTCATTGTCCCTAATGAAAAACTGTTTTTT,CASRGLIVPNEKLFF
TRBJ2-1,NA,TRBV6-5,NA,TGTGCCAGCAGACCCGGGCTTACCAGCAATGAGCAGTTCTTC,CASRPGLTSNEQFF
TRBJ1-5,NA,TRBV6-5,once,TGTGCCAGCAGTTACGGGGAGAATCAGCCCCAGCATTTT,CASSYGENQPQHF
TRBJ1-1,NA,TRBV19,NA,TGTGCCACTTCAGTCGGGGGGGGCACTGAAGCTTTCTTT,CATSVGGGTEAFF
TRBJ1-5,TRBD1,TRBV4-1,few,TGCGCCAGCAGCCAAAGGACAGGGGGCAATCAGCCCCAGCATTTT,CASSQRTGGNQPQHF
TRBJ1-5,NA,TRBV25-1,NA,TGTGCCAGCAGTGAAGGGTCAGATAGCAATCAGCCCCAGCATTTT,CASSEGSDSNQPQHF
TRBJ1-1,TRBD1,TRBV7-9,NA,TGTGCCAGCAGCTTGGTTTACGGGGACAGGACTGAAGCTTTCTTT,CASSLVYGDRTEAFF
TRBJ1-2,NA,TRBV6-5,NA,TGTGCCAGCAGTCGACTCAGGATAACAAACTATGGCTACACCTTC,CASSRLRITNYGYTF
TRBJ2-3,TRBD2,TRBV25-1,NA,TGTGCCAGCAGTGAGGGGAGCGGGGGGTTGTTCGATACGCAGTATTTT,CASSEGSGGLFDTQYF
TRBJ2-2,TRBD1,TRBV28,few,TGTGCCAGCAGTTCCGGGACAGGGGACACCGGGGAGCTGTTTTTT,CASSSGTGDTGELFF
TRBJ1-2,NA,TRBV6-5,NA,TGTGCCAGCAGTGAGGGTCGTATTGGCTACACCTTC,CASSEGRIGYTF
TRBJ2-7,NA,TRBV11-2,NA,TGTGCCAGCAGCTTAGGTGCCAGCTCCTACGAGCAGTACTTC,CASSLGASSYEQYF
TRBJ1-1,NA,TRBV7-9,NA,TGTGCCAGCAGCGCACAGGACACTGAAGCTTTCTTT,CASSAQDTEAFF
TRBJ2-3,NA,TRBV4-3,NA,TGCGCCAGCAGCCAAGCGGACGGCACAGATACGCAGTATTTT,CASSQADGTDTQYF
TRBJ2-5,NA,TRBV11-1,few,TGTGCCAGCAGCTTAGAGGGGGAGGAGACCCAGTACTTC,CASSLEGEETQYF
TRBJ1-6,NA,TRBV4-1,medium-sized,TGCGCCAGCAGCCAAGTCTTGGATTCACCCCTCCACTTT,CASSQVLDSPLHF
TRBJ2-1,TRBD2,TRBV28,NA,TGTGCCAGCAGTTTCCTAACGGGTAGCGGGGATGAGCAGTTCTTC,CASSFLTGSGDEQFF